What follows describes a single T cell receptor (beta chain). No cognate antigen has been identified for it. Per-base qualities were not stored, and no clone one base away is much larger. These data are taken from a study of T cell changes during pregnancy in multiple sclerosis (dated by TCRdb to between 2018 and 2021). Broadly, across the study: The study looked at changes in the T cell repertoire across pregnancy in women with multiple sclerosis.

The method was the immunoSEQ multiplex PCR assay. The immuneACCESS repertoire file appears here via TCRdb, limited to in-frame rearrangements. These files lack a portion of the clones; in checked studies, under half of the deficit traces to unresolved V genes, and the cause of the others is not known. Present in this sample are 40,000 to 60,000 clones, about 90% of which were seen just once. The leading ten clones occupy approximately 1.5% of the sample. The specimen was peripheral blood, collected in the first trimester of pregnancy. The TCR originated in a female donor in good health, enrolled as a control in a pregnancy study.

The nucleotide sequence reads TGTGCCAGCAGTTTAGAGCAGGGGAGCCAGTACGAGCAGTACTTC. Its translation is CASSLEQGSQYEQYF. The V and J genes are TRBV27 and TRBJ2-7; the best D guess is TRBD1, with 6 bases matching. V is cut by 2 bases and J by 4 bases, and the space between the germline ends is 15 bases. Measured from the cysteine to the phenylalanine, the CDR3 is 15 residues long. The retained sequence is limited to the CDR3, 45 bases, with the frame set at the first base. Via the germline V gene (reference sequence), CDR1 is MNHEY and CDR2 SMNVEV.